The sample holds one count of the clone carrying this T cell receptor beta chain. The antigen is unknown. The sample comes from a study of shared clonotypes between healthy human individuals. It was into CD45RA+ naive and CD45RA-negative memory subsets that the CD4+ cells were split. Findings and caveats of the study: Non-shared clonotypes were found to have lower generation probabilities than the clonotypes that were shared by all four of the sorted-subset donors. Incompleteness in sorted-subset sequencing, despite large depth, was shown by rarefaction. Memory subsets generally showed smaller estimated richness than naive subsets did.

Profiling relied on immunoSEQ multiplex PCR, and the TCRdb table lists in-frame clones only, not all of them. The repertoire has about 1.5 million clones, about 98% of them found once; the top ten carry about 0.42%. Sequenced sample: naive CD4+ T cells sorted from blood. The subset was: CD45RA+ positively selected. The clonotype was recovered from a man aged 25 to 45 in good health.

The CDR3 protein is CASSEDRTQNQPQHF. CDR3 bases: TGTGCCAGCAGTGAGGACCGGACCCAAAATCAGCCCCAGCATTTT. This chain uses TRBV2 with TRBJ1-5; D not resolved. CDR3 size: 15 residues. CDR1 and CDR2 from the germline V gene are SNHLY and FYNNEI. V lost 3 bases and J 4 bases, leaving 13 bases between the germline ends.